This T cell receptor beta chain emerged from a study of blood T cell repertoires in COVID-19. Study context: Sample material is recorded as cDNA or gDNA derived from T cells, B-cell-depleted T cells, or PBMCs.

Per the original data handling: By means of reference gene primer amplification, nucleated cell counts were estimated. Generated by immunoSEQ multiplex PCR, the TCRdb table keeps only in-frame clones and is missing some. V, J and clone size derive from that table, while D and trimming were established from the DNA sequence. The table lists over 250,000 clones, over 75% of them singletons, with 13% in the top ten. The CDR3 is 15 residues long. The germline CDR1 and CDR2 sequences are SGHNT and YENEEA. Trimming removed 5 bases from V and 0 bases from J, with 13 bases in between. This chain links TRBV11-3 with TRBJ1-1; D may be TRBD1 (5 bases). The material sequenced was peripheral blood. This TCR was recovered from a human donor in a cohort sampled during active COVID-19. The CDR3, as DNA: TGTGCCAGCAGCCAGGCCCGGGGGATGAACACTGAAGCTTTCTTT. This translates into CASSQARGMNTEAFF.